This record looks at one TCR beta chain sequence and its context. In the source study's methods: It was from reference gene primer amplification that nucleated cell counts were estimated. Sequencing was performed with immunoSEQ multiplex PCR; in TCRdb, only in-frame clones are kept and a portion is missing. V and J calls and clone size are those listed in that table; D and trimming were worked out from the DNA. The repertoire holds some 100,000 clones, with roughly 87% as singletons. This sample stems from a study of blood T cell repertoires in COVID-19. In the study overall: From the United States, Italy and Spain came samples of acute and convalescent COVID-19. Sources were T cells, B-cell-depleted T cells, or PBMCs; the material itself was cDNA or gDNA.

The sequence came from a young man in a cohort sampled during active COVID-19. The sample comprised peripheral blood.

This chain's CDR3 is CAILGDRNYGYTF. The CDR3 DNA reads as TGTGCCATCCTTGGGGACAGGAACTATGGCTACACCTTC. This chain links TRBV10-3 with TRBJ1-2; TRBD1 agrees at 8 bases. J gave up 2 bases and V 8 bases, and 4 bases lay outside the gene matches. The CDR3 contains 13 residues. The germline V gene has CDR1 ENHRY and CDR2 SYGVKD.